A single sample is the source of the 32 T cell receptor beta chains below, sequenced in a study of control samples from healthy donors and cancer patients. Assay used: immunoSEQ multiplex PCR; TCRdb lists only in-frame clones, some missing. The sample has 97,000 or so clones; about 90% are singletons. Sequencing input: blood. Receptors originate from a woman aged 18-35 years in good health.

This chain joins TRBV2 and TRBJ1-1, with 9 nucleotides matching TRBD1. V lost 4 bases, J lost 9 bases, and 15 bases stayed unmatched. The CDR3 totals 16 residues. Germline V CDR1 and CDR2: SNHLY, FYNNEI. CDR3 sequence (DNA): TGTGCCAGCAGTGCCGGAACAGGGGGCGGGTTGGCCAAAGCTTTCTTT. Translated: CASSAGTGGGLAKAFF.

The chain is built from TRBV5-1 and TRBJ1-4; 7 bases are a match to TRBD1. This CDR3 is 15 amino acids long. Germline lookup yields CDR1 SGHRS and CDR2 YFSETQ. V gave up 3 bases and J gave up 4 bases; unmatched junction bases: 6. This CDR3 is CASSSRQGGNEKLFF. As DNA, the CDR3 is TGCGCCAGCAGCTCCAGACAGGGTGGTAATGAAAAACTGTTTTTT. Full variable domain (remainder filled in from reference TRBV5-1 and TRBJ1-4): KAGVTQTPRYLIKTRGQQVTLSCSPISGHRSVSWYQQTPGQGLQFLFEYFSETQRNKGNFPGRFSGRQFSNSRSEMNVSTLELGDSALYLCASSSRQGGNEKLFFGSGTQLSVL.

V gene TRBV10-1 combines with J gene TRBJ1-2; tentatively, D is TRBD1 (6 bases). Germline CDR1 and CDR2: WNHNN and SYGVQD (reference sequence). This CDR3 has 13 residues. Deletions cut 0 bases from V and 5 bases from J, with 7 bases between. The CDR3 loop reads CASSESTGYGYTF. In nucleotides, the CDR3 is TGCGCCAGCAGTGAGTCCACAGGGTATGGCTACACCTTC.

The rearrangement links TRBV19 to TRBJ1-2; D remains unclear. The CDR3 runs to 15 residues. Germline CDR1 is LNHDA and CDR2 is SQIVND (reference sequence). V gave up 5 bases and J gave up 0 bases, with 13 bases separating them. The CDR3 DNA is TGTGCCAGTAGTCGAGCCCCCGACGCTAACTATGGCTACACCTTC. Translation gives CASSRAPDANYGYTF.

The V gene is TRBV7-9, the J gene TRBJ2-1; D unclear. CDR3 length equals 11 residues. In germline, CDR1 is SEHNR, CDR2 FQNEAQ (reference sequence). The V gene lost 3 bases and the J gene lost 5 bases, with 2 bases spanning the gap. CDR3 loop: CASSFNNEQFF. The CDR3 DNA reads TGTGCCAGCAGCTTTAACAATGAGCAGTTCTTC.

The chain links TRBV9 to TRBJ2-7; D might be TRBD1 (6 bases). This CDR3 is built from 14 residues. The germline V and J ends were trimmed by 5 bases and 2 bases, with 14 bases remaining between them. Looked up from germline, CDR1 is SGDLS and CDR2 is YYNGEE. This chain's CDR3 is CASSGGPVPYEQYF. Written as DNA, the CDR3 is TGTGCCAGCAGTGGGGGCCCAGTCCCCTACGAGCAGTACTTC.

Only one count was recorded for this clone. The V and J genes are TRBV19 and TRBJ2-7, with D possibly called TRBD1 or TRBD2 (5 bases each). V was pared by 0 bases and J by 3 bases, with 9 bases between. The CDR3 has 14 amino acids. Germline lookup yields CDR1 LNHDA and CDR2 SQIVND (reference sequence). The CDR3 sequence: CASSIDGGNYEQYF. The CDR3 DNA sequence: TGTGCCAGTAGTATAGATGGGGGAAACTACGAGCAGTACTTC.

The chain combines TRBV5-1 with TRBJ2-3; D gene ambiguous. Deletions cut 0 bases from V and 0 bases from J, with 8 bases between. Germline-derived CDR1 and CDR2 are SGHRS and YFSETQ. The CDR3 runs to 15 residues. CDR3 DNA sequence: TGCGCCAGCAGCTTGGCCGCCTTTAGCACAGATACGCAGTATTTT. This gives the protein CASSLAAFSTDTQYF.

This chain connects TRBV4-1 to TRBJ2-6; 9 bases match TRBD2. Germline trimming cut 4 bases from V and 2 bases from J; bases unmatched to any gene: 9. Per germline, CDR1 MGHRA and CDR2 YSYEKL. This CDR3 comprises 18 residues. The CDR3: CASSPRGGGVTGANVLTF. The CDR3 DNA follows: TGCGCCAGCAGCCCACGAGGCGGGGGGGTGACTGGGGCCAACGTCCTGACTTTC.

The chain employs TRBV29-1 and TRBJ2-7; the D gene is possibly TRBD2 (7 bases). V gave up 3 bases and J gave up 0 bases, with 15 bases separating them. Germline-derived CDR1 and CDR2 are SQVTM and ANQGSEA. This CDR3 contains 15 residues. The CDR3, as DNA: TGCAGCGTTGAGGGAGGGGGAGGGGCCTCCTACGAGCAGTACTTC. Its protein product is CSVEGGGGASYEQYF.

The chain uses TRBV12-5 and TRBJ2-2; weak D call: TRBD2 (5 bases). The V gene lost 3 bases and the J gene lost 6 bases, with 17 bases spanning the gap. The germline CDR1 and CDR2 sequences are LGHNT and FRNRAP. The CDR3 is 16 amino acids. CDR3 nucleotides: TGTGCTAGTGGTTTAAGGTTCGGGGATTCAGCCGGGGAGCTGTTTTTT. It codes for CASGLRFGDSAGELFF.

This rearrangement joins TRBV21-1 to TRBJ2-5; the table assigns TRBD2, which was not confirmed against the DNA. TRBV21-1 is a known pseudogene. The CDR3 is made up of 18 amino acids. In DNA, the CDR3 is TGTGCCAGCAGCAAATTTTGGGGGTCGACGGGAGGCGTAGAGACCCAGTACTTC. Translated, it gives CASSKFWGSTGGVETQYF.

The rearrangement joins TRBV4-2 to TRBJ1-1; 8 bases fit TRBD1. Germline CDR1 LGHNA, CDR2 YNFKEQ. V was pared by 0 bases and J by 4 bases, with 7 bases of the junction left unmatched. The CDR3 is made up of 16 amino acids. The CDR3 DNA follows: TGTGCCAGCAGCCAAGACTGGACAGGGTCGGGCACTGAAGCTTTCTTT. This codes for CASSQDWTGSGTEAFF.

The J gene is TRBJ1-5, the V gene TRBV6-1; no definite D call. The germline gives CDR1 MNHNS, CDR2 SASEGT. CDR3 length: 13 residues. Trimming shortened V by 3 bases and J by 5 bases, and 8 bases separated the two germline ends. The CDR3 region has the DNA TGTGCCAGCAGTGAGACGGATGATCAGCCCCAGCATTTT. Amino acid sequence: CASSETDDQPQHF.

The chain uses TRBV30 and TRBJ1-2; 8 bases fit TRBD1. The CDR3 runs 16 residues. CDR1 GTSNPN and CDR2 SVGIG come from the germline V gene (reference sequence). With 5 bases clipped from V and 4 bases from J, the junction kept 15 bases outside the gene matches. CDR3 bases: TGTGCCTGGGACACTTATACGGGACAGGTGTTCTATGGCTACACCTTC. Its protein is CAWDTYTGQVFYGYTF. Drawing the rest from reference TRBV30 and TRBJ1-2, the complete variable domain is SQTIHQWPATLVQPVGSPLSLECTVEGTSNPNLYWYRQAAGRGLQLLFYSVGIGQISSEVPQNLSASRPQDRQFILSSKKLLLSDSGFYLCAWDTYTGQVFYGYTFGSGTRLTVV.

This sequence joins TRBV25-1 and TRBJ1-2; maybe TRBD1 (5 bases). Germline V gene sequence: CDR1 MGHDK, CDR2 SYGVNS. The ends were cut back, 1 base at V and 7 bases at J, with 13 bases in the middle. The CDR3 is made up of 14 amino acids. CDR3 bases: TGTGCCAGCAGTGAATGGGGCCTTAATAGTGGCTACACCTTC. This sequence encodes CASSEWGLNSGYTF.

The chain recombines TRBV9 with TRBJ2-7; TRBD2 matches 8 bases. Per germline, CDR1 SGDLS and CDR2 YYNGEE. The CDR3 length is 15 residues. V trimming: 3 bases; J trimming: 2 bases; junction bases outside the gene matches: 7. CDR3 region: CASSASGSGAYEQYF. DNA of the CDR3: TGTGCCAGCAGCGCCTCGGGTAGCGGGGCCTACGAGCAGTACTTC. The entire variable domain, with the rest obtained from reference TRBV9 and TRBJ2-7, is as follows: DSGVTQTPKHLITATGQRVTLRCSPRSGDLSVYWYQQSLDQGLQFLIQYYNGEERAKGNILERFSAQQFPDLHSELNLSSLELGDSALYFCASSASGSGAYEQYFGPGTRLTVT.

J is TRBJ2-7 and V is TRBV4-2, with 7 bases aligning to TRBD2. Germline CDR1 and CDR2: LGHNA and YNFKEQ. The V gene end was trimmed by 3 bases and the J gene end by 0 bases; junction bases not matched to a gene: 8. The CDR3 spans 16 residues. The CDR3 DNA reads TGTGCCAGCAGCCACCTGAGCGGGACCCTCTCCTACGAGCAGTACTTC. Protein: CASSHLSGTLSYEQYF.

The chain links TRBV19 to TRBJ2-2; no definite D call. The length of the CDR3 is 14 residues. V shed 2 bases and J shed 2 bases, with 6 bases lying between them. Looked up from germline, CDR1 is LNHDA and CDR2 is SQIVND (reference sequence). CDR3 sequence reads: CASSILPNTGELFF. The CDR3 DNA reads TGTGCCAGTAGTATATTGCCCAACACCGGGGAGCTGTTTTTT.

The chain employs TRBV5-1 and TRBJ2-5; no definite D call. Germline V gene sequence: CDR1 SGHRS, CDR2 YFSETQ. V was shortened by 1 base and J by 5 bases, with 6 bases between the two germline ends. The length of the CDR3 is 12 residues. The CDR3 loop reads CASSLYRETQYF. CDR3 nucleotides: TGCGCCAGCAGCTTGTATCGCGAGACCCAGTACTTC.

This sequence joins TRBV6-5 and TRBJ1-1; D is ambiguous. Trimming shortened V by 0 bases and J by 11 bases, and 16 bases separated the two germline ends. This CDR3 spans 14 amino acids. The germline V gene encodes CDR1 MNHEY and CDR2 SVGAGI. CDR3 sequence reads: CASSYSTAERRAFF. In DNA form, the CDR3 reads TGTGCCAGCAGTTACTCGACGGCGGAACGGAGGGCTTTCTTT.

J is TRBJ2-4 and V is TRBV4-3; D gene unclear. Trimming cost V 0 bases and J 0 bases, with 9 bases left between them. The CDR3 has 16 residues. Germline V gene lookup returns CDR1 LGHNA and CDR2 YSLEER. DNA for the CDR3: TGCGCCAGCAGCCAAGAGTGGCAGGCAGCCAAAAACATTCAGTACTTC. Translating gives CASSQEWQAAKNIQYF.

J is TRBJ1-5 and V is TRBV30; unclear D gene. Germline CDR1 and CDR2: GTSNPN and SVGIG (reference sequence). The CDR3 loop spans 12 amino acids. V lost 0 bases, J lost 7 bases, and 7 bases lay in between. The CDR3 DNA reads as TGTGCCTGGAGTGTCGGTGACCAGCCCCAGCATTTT. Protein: CAWSVGDQPQHF. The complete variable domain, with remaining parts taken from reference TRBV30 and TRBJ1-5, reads SQTIHQWPATLVQPVGSPLSLECTVEGTSNPNLYWYRQAAGRGLQLLFYSVGIGQISSEVPQNLSASRPQDRQFILSSKKLLLSDSGFYLCAWSVGDQPQHFGDGTRLSIL.

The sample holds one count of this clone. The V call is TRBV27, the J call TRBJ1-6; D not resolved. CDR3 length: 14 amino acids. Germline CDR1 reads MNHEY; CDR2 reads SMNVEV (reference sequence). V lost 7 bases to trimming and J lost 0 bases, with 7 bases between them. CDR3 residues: CASTESSYNSPLHF. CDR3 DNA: TGTGCCAGCACAGAAAGCTCCTATAATTCACCCCTCCACTTT.

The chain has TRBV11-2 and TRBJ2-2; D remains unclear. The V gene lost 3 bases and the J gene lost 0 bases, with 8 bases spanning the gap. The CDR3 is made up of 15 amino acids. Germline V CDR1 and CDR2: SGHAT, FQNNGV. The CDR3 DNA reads TGTGCCAGCAGCTTGGGGATCGCGAACACCGGGGAGCTGTTTTTT. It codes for CASSLGIANTGELFF.

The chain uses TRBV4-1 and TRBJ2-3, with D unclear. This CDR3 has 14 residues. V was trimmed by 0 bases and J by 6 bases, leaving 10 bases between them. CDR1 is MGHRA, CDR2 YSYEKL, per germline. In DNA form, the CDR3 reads TGCGCCAGCAGCCAAGAGTCGGCAGCGGATACGCAGTATTTT. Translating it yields CASSQESAADTQYF.

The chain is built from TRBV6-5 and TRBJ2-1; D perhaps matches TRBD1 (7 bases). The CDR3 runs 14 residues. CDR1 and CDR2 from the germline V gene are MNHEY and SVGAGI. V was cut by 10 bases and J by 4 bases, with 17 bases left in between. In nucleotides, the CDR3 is TGTGCCACTACCACAGGGGACTTGTACAATGAGCAGTTCTTC. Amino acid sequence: CATTTGDLYNEQFF.

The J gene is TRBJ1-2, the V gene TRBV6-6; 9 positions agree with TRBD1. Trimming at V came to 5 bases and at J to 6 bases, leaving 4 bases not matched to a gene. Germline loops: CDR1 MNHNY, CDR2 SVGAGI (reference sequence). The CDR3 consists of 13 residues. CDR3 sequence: CASSLGTGHGYTF. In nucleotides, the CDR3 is TGTGCCAGCAGTCTCGGGACAGGGCATGGCTACACCTTC.

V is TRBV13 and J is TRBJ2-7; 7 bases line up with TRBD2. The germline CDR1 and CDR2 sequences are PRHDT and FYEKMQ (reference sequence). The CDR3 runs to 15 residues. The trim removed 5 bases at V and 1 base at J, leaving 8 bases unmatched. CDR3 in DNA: TGTGCCAGCAGCCCACCGGGACTACCATCCTACGAGCAGTACTTC. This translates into CASSPPGLPSYEQYF.

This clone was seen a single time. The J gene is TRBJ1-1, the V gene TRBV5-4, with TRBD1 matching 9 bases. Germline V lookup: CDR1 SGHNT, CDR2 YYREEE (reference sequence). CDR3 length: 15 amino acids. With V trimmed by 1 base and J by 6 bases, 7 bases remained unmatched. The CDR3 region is CASSLPTGGLSEAFF. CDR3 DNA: TGTGCCAGCAGCTTGCCGACAGGGGGTTTGTCTGAAGCTTTCTTT.

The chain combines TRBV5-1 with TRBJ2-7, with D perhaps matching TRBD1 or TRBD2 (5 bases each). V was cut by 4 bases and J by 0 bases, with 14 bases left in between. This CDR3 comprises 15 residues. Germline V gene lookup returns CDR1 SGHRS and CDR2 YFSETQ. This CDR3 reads CASSRWDLSSYEQYF. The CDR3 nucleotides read TGCGCCAGCAGCCGGTGGGACCTAAGCTCCTACGAGCAGTACTTC.

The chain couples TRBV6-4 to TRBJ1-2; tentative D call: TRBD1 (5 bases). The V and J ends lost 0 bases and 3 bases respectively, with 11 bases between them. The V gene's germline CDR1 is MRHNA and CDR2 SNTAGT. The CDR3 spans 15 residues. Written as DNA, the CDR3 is TGTGCCAGCAGTGACTCATTTTTAGGGGACTATGGCTACACCTTC. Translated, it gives CASSDSFLGDYGYTF.